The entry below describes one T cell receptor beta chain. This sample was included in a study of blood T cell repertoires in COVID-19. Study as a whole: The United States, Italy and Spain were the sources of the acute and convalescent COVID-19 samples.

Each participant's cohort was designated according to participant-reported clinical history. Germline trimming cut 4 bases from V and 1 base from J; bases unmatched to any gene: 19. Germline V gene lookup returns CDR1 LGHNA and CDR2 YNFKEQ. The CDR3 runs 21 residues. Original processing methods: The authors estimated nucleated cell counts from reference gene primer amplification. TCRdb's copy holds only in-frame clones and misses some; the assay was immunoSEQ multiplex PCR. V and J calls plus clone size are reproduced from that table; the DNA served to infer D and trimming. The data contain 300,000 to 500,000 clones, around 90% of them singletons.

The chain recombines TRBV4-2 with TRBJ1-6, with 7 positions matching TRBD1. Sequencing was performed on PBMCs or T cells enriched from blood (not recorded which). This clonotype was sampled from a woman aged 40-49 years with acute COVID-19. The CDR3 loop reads CASSRRTLKTGVGSYNSPLHF. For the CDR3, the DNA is TGTGCCAGCAGCCGAAGGACCCTGAAAACAGGGGTAGGGTCCTATAATTCACCCCTCCACTTT.